A single sample is the source of the 9 T cell receptor beta chains below, sequenced in a study of cytomegalovirus exposure and HLA in healthy donors. PCR employed 60 Vbeta and 13 Jbeta primers. The method was immunoSEQ multiplex PCR; TCRdb's version includes in-frame clones alone and lacks a portion of them. The data hold more than 30,000 clones, with 65% to 75% observed a single time. Source material: PBMCs. All receptors derive from a man between 35 and 55 years old in good health and CMV-seropositive.

V and J are TRBV6-1 and TRBJ2-3; perhaps TRBD2 as D (6 bases). Trimming took 9 bases from V and 5 from J, leaving 12 bases between them. Germline CDR1 is MNHNS and CDR2 is SASEGT. CDR3 size: 12 residues. CDR3 in amino acids: CASQGRGDTQYF. The CDR3 nucleotides read TGTGCCAGTCAAGGGCGGGGAGATACGCAGTATTTT.

The chain has TRBV29-1 and TRBJ1-2, with TRBD1 matching over 7 bases. Per germline, CDR1 SQVTM and CDR2 ANQGSEA. The J segment lost 2 bases and the V segment lost 7 bases, leaving 4 bases of the junction unmatched. The length of the CDR3 is 12 residues. The CDR3 DNA reads as TGCAGCGCCAGGGGGACGAACTATGGCTACACCTTC. It yields the protein CSARGTNYGYTF.

The V gene is TRBV5-1, the J gene TRBJ2-7; D unclear. Trimming cost V 0 bases and J 3 bases, with 10 bases left between them. The CDR3 runs 14 residues. CDR1 is SGHRS and CDR2 is YFSETQ in the germline V gene. DNA of the CDR3: TGCGCCAGCAGCTTGGGTCAACAGTACTACGAGCAGTACTTC. It codes for CASSLGQQYYEQYF.

This clone was observed a handful of times. The J gene is TRBJ2-3, the V gene TRBV6-1; the match to TRBD1 covers 7 bases. There are 14 residues in the CDR3. CDR1 MNHNS and CDR2 SASEGT come from the germline V gene. Trimming removed 6 bases from V and 3 bases from J; junction bases left unmatched: 6. The CDR3 here is CASRDRSETDTQYF. CDR3 in DNA: TGTGCCAGCAGGGACAGGTCAGAGACAGATACGCAGTATTTT.

This clone has more than one count but fewer than ten. V is TRBV11-2 and J is TRBJ2-3; 7 bases align to TRBD1. CDR1 and CDR2 (germline): SGHAT, FQNNGV. The CDR3 contains 16 residues. V trimming: 5 bases; J trimming: 0 bases; junction bases outside the gene matches: 8. The CDR3 loop is CASSAGQAPSTDTQYF. CDR3 nucleotides: TGTGCCAGCAGCGCAGGACAGGCCCCTAGCACAGATACGCAGTATTTT.

The V and J genes are TRBV2 and TRBJ2-7; weak D call: TRBD2 (6 bases). This CDR3 spans 13 amino acids. The germline V gene encodes CDR1 SNHLY and CDR2 FYNNEI. The V gene lost 3 bases and the J gene lost 6 bases, with 12 bases spanning the gap. The CDR3 sequence: CASSDGGTGEQYF. The CDR3, as DNA: TGTGCCAGCAGTGATGGAGGGACGGGCGAGCAGTACTTC.

This chain joins TRBV11-2 and TRBJ1-1, with D tentatively TRBD1 (5 bases). The CDR3 totals 14 residues. Germline values: CDR1 SGHAT, CDR2 FQNNGV. V lost 5 bases and J 3 bases, leaving 13 bases between the germline ends. CDR3 sequence (DNA): TGTGCCAGCAGCCCGCGGACGGGGGACACTGAAGCTTTCTTT. It codes for CASSPRTGDTEAFF.

The chain uses TRBV4-2 and TRBJ2-7; 9 nucleotides line up with TRBD1. The CDR3 sequence is 19 residues long. CDR1 is LGHNA, CDR2 YNFKEQ, per germline. V gave up 0 bases and J gave up 1 base; unmatched junction bases: 13. The CDR3 region is CASSQELPSDRGISYEQYF. In nucleotides, the CDR3 is TGTGCCAGCAGCCAAGAACTTCCGTCAGACAGGGGGATTTCCTACGAGCAGTACTTC.

A few counts support this clone. CDR3 in amino acids: CASSTRALAENTGELFF. CDR3 DNA: TGTGCCAGCAGCACCAGGGCACTAGCGGAGAACACCGGGGAGCTGTTTTTT. The V gene is TRBV21-1, the J gene TRBJ2-2; the table gives TRBD2 as D, unverified against the DNA. TRBV21-1 is a recognized pseudogene. The CDR3 spans 17 residues.